This record covers a single T cell receptor (beta chain). The clone's antigen remains unknown. Base-call qualities are not available, and no considerably larger clone is one nucleotide away. The time point label, read with the paper, signifies: baseline before first vaccination. Vaccinee samples were obtained from the UK trials COV001 and COV002, which included a single-blind randomized controlled phase 2/3 trial of AZD1222 (ChAdOx1 nCoV-19) in healthy adults. Trial participant PBMC samples were collected at day 0 and day 28 after the second dose for TCRbeta chain sequencing. The sample comes from a study of T cell responses to AZD1222 COVID-19 vaccine (dated by TCRdb to the early 2020s). Regarding the research as a whole: AZD1222 recipients with second doses at about 4 weeks or about 12 weeks were pooled, because spike-specific TCR depth and breadth did not differ between schedules. A total of 230 to 250 trial participants underwent TCR sequencing, of whom more than 200 had received two doses of AZD1222 and some 25 had received two doses of the MenACWY control vaccine. Trial participants were enrolled by age into 18-55, 56-69 and 70-plus year subgroups, with roughly 150, 30 and 60 TCR-sequenced participants respectively. The study at large found these results: Vaccine-associated CD4 TCRs spanned the whole spike protein, with dominant responses in regions 160-218 and 743-854. Because no samples from the day 14 peak response were available, repertoires could be characterized only after the peak T cell response. In the small 56-69-year group, the increase in depth fell short of significance, most likely because of low power. Conclusions about previously exposed vaccinees are limited, since just 5 to 7 AZD1222 recipients were seropositive for SARS-CoV-2 at baseline. Participants were mostly white British and included more females than males, and it was suggested by the authors that clonal diversity may have been underestimated. After two AZD1222 doses, both the breadth and the depth of spike-specific TCRs were significantly higher than at day 0 and than in MenACWY recipients. Epitopes outside the regions mutated in the B.1.351 and B.1.1.7 variants were reportedly recognized by nearly half of the unique spike-specific TCRs.

The CDR3 regions of human TCRbeta chains were subjected to immunosequencing. Concerning the study's data processing: Repertoire TCRs were checked for matches against a reference library of SARS-CoV-2-specific TCRs that had been generated using the MIRA antigen-specificity platform. Breadth meant the fraction of unique TCRs that were SARS-CoV-2-associated, whereas depth meant the fraction of total T cells that were SARS-CoV-2-associated. Using the MIRA data, each spike-specific TCR was assigned both to the spike region to which the TCR was reactive and to a CD4 or CD8 class. Log10-transformed breadth and depth values were compared by one-way ANOVA with Sidak's multiple comparisons tests. TCRdb took over this immuneACCESS table, retaining in-frame rearrangements with V and J assigned. Such tables are incomplete; in checked studies, under half of the missing clones stem from an unresolved V gene, and the remainder is unexplained. The V and J calls and clone size come from that table; D and trimming were worked out from the DNA. This sample holds approximately 130,000 clones; over 75% were observed only once. Approximately 7.6% of the sample is in the top ten clones.

Reading the germline V gene (reference sequence) gives CDR1 SGHNT and CDR2 YYREEE. Trimming leaves V shorter by 6 bases and J shorter by 7 bases, with the junction holding 15 bases beyond the gene matches. Reading from cysteine to phenylalanine, the CDR3 counts 15 amino acids. Of the read, only the CDR3 DNA is kept; its 45 bases are in frame from base 1. The receptor comes from an adult in good health. The input for sequencing was peripheral blood, taken on day 0 of AZD1222 vaccination. The sequence links TRBV5-4 to TRBJ1-2; 7 bases in the middle match TRBD1. Here the CDR3 is given as CASTKRDSPRPGYTF. The DNA sequence reads TGTGCCAGCACAAAAAGGGACAGCCCTCGACCTGGCTACACCTTC. Reference TRBV5-4 and TRBJ1-2 genes cover what lies past the CDR3, so the full variable domain is ETGVTQSPTHLIKTRGQQVTLRCSSQSGHNTVSWYQQALGQGPQFIFQYYREEENGRGNFPPRFSGLQFPNYSSELNVNALELDDSALYLCASTKRDSPRPGYTFGSGTRLTVV.